Listed below are T cell receptor beta chains from one sample, sequenced in a study of OX40 agonist ivuxolimab in advanced cancers. The repertoire was sequenced with immunoSEQ multiplex PCR; TCRdb's copy has only in-frame clones and lacks some. The sample carries about 54,000 clones, roughly four fifths recorded once. Sequenced material: CD4+ or CD8+ T cells sorted from blood, taken in a trial of the OX40 agonist ivuxolimab. The receptors were gathered from an adult with an advanced solid tumor such as melanoma, head and neck, liver or kidney cancer. Each CDR3 is given with its conserved first and last residue. D genes are given only for firm matches. Clone size is shown for a subset of rows, as once, few, many or a class of expanded clone.

d_call	v_call	clone_size	j_call	cdr3_aa	cdr3_nt
.	TRBV7-2	.	TRBJ1-3	CASSLGPNSGNTIYF	TGTGCCAGCAGCCTGGGACCGAACTCTGGAAACACCATATATTTT
TRBD1	TRBV5-1	.	TRBJ2-7	CASSLDGQGHEQYF	TGCGCCAGCAGCTTGGATGGACAGGGCCACGAGCAGTACTTC
TRBD2	TRBV11-3	.	TRBJ2-2	CASSTNSGRHPGELFF	TGTGCCAGCAGCACCAATAGCGGGAGACATCCCGGGGAGCTGTTTTTT
.	TRBV11-2	.	TRBJ2-2	CASRFVGPSTGELFF	TGTGCCAGCAGATTCGTAGGGCCCTCGACCGGGGAGCTGTTTTTT
.	TRBV9	.	TRBJ1-2	CASSFDSRGGNYGYTF	TGTGCCAGCAGCTTCGATAGTAGAGGAGGCAACTATGGCTACACCTTC
.	TRBV7-9	once	TRBJ1-2	CASSFLTVNGYTF	TGTGCCAGCAGCTTTTTGACAGTCAACGGCTACACCTTC
.	TRBV19	.	TRBJ1-5	CASSILRLEALISNQPQHF	TGTGCCAGTAGTATCCTTAGGCTTGAAGCCTTGATTAGCAATCAGCCCCAGCATTTT
.	TRBV11-2	.	TRBJ1-6	CASSLQGSSYNSPLHF	TGTGCCAGCAGCTTGCAGGGAAGCTCCTATAATTCACCCCTCCACTTT
.	TRBV6-6	.	TRBJ2-5	CASSPLGAQYF	TGTGCCAGCAGTCCCTTGGGGGCCCAGTACTTC
.	TRBV5-6	.	TRBJ1-1	CASSLAVRVGTEAFF	TGTGCCAGCAGCTTGGCGGTCCGGGTAGGGACTGAAGCTTTCTTT
.	TRBV7-2	.	TRBJ2-5	CASSWGEETQYF	TGTGCCAGCAGCTGGGGCGAGGAGACCCAGTACTTC
.	TRBV9	.	TRBJ1-1	CASSLEDDPNTEAFF	TGTGCCAGCAGCCTGGAGGATGATCCGAACACTGAAGCTTTCTTT
.	TRBV10-1	few	TRBJ2-2	CASSNNRRGGELFF	TGCGCCAGCAGTAATAACCGGCGGGGCGGGGAGCTGTTTTTT
TRBD2	TRBV7-9	.	TRBJ2-3	CASSETSGITDTQYF	TGTGCCAGCAGCGAAACTAGCGGGATTACAGATACGCAGTATTTT